The 23 T cell receptor beta chains presented below share a single source sample, sequenced in a study of identical twins. A single record per CDR3 protein comes from TCRdb applying MiXCR to the 5' RACE reads. The sample comprises hundreds of thousands of distinct CDR3 sequences, around 8.6% of which are singletons, and around 0.98% rests with the top ten. This sample also appeared in a second study, on yellow fever vaccine responses in identical twins.

Material for sequencing was PBMCs. The receptors come from a woman younger than 30 in good health.

V is TRBV10-3 and J is TRBJ2-7, with TRBD1 identical over 10 bases. The length of the CDR3 is 16 residues. The V and J ends lost 3 bases and 0 bases, in that order; junction bases with no gene match: 5. Looked up from germline, CDR1 is ENHRY and CDR2 is SYGVKD. CDR3: CAISDPGQGNSYEQYF. The CDR3 bases are TGTGCCATCAGTGACCCGGGACAGGGGAACTCCTACGAGCAGTACTTC.

The chain links TRBV4-2 to TRBJ2-2, with a tentative D call TRBD2 (5 bases). The V gene's germline CDR1 is LGHNA and CDR2 YNFKEQ. CDR3 length: 16 residues. V lost 1 base and J 4 bases, leaving 13 bases between the germline ends. For the CDR3, the DNA is TGTGCCAGCAGCCAAGGGGAGCGGCGGGTCACCGGGGAGCTGTTTTTT. Translated, it gives CASSQGERRVTGELFF.

This rearrangement joins TRBV3-1 to TRBJ2-7, with 15 nucleotides matching TRBD2. Germline assignment: CDR1 LGHDT and CDR2 YNNKEL (reference sequence). The CDR3 is 18 amino acids. Unmatched junction bases numbered 6, after V lost 3 bases and J lost 0 bases. The CDR3 sequence: CASSQGLAGGHRSYEQYF. DNA of the CDR3: TGTGCCAGCAGCCAGGGACTAGCGGGGGGACACCGCTCCTACGAGCAGTACTTC.

The chain links TRBV27 to TRBJ2-2, with TRBD1 matching over 9 bases. The germline gives CDR1 MNHEY, CDR2 SMNVEV (reference sequence). With V trimmed by 4 bases and J by 9 bases, 6 bases remained unmatched. This CDR3 is built from 14 residues. CDR3 nucleotides: TGTGCCAGCAGTTCAGGACAGGGGATTTGGGAGCTGTTTTTT. It encodes CASSSGQGIWELFF.

This chain joins TRBV4-2 and TRBJ2-3, with 11 bases that match TRBD1. The CDR3 runs 17 residues. In germline, CDR1 is LGHNA, CDR2 YNFKEQ. J lost 5 bases, V lost 0 bases, and 7 bases had no gene match. The CDR3 nucleotides read TGTGCCAGCAGCCAAGAGAGGACAGGGGGCTTGGAAGATACGCAGTATTTT. Its translation: CASSQERTGGLEDTQYF.

The table lists this clonotype with many counts. This rearrangement joins TRBV6-5 to TRBJ2-3, with 13 bases aligning to TRBD2. This CDR3 spans 16 amino acids. Germline CDR1 is MNHEY and CDR2 is SVGAGI. Unmatched junction bases numbered 3, after V lost 4 bases and J lost 2 bases. The CDR3 nucleotides read TGTGCCAGCAGTTCGGGACTAGCGGGACCCACAGATACGCAGTATTTT. This codes for CASSSGLAGPTDTQYF.

This clonotype was detected only a few times. CDR3 DNA sequence: TGTGCCAGCAGTTACTCTATCCTAGCGGGGACAGATACGCAGTATTTT. Amino acids: CASSYSILAGTDTQYF. The chain joins TRBV6-5 to TRBJ2-3, with 9 positions matching TRBD2. The CDR3 has 16 amino acids. The germline V gene encodes CDR1 MNHEY and CDR2 SVGAGI. The ends lost 0 bases at V and 3 bases at J; junction bases unmatched: 4.

The V and J genes are TRBV6-2 or TRBV6-3 and TRBJ2-3; 7 bases are shared with TRBD2. Trimming took 4 bases from V and 4 from J; bases not matched to a gene: 17. CDR3 length equals 18 residues. CDR1 and CDR2 from the germline V gene are MNHEY and SVGEGT. CDR3 sequence: CASSFDFTQRGGPDTQYF. In DNA, the CDR3 is TGTGCCAGCAGTTTCGACTTTACCCAGCGGGGAGGACCAGATACGCAGTATTTT.

This clonotype was seen more than once but under ten times. This sequence joins TRBV14 and TRBJ2-3, with D possibly being TRBD1 or TRBD2 (5 bases each). V lost 3 bases and J lost 4, with 17 bases in between. There are 16 residues in the CDR3. Germline V gene data show CDR1 as SGHDN and CDR2 as FVKESK. The CDR3 DNA sequence: TGTGCCAGCAGCCAGCTAACCGGGACCTCCTCAGATACGCAGTATTTT. It yields the protein CASSQLTGTSSDTQYF. The full variable domain, with the rest looked up from reference TRBV14 and TRBJ2-3, is EAGVTQFPSHSVIEKGQTVTLRCDPISGHDNLYWYRRVMGKEIKFLLHFVKESKQDESGMPNNRFLAERTGGTYSTLKVQPAELEDSGVYFCASSQLTGTSSDTQYFGPGTRLTVL.

The J gene is TRBJ2-7, the V gene TRBV9; weak D call: TRBD2 (5 bases). Germline CDR1 and CDR2: SGDLS and YYNGEE. V gave up 2 bases and J gave up 2 bases, with 17 bases separating them. This CDR3 is built from 16 residues. The CDR3 reads CASSVGAAGTTYEQYF. CDR3 nucleotide sequence: TGTGCCAGCAGCGTGGGCGCGGCGGGTACGACCTACGAGCAGTACTTC.

This clonotype was seen at least ten times. The chain is built from TRBV12-3 or TRBV12-4 and TRBJ2-7; 8 bases are a match to TRBD1. The CDR3 is made up of 13 amino acids. V gave up 6 bases and J gave up 6 bases; unmatched junction bases: 7. The CDR3 region is CASRTGERREQYF. DNA for the CDR3: TGTGCCAGCAGGACAGGGGAGAGGCGCGAGCAGTACTTC.

As DNA, the CDR3 is TGCGCCAGCAGCCAAGATCAATTCAGCACAGATACGCAGTATTTT. This translates into CASSQDQFSTDTQYF. The rearrangement uses TRBV4-1 and TRBJ2-3; D remains ambiguous. The CDR3 consists of 15 residues. The V end lost 0 bases, the J end lost 0 bases, and 7 bases lay between the germline ends. The V gene's germline CDR1 is MGHRA and CDR2 YSYEKL.

V and J are TRBV20-1 and TRBJ2-1, with 7 bases fitting TRBD2. CDR3 length equals 15 residues. Germline lookup yields CDR1 DFQATT and CDR2 SNEGSKA (reference sequence). J was trimmed by 4 bases and V by 5 bases; bases with no gene match: 11. This CDR3 reads CSAAPLVGGYNEQFF. CDR3 DNA: TGCAGTGCTGCCCCCCTAGTGGGAGGGTACAATGAGCAGTTCTTC.

This clonotype has just a few counts. The chain combines TRBV12-3 or TRBV12-4 with TRBJ1-4; D perhaps matches TRBD1 (6 bases). The CDR3 loop spans 14 amino acids. V lost 5 bases to trimming and J lost 9 bases, with 16 bases between them. DNA of the CDR3: TGTGCCAGCAGTCCTGGGGGGGGCCGGAAAAAACTGTTTTTT. It codes for CASSPGGGRKKLFF.

This clonotype was found a few times. The chain couples TRBV29-1 to TRBJ2-7; a possible D gene is TRBD2 (6 bases). Looked up from germline, CDR1 is SQVTM and CDR2 is ANQGSEA. The V end was cut by 6 bases, the J end by 0 bases, with 12 bases between. The CDR3 runs 13 residues. CDR3: CSVPGEYSYEQYF. The CDR3 bases are TGCAGCGTCCCGGGGGAATACTCCTACGAGCAGTACTTC.

This clonotype was seen a handful of times. This chain links TRBV6-2 or TRBV6-3 with TRBJ2-7; 9 nucleotides match TRBD1. The germline CDR1 and CDR2 sequences are MNHEY and SVGEGT. J gave up 4 bases and V 7 bases, and 14 bases lay outside the gene matches. The CDR3 loop spans 16 amino acids. The CDR3 spells CASIPRLTGGTYEQYF. CDR3 in DNA: TGTGCCAGCATCCCTCGTCTGACAGGGGGAACGTACGAGCAGTACTTC.

J is TRBJ1-6 and V is TRBV28; D is perhaps TRBD1 (6 bases). Germline V gene sequence: CDR1 MDHEN, CDR2 SYDVKM. V lost 5 bases to trimming and J lost 7 bases, with 15 bases between them. CDR3 size: 15 residues. The CDR3 protein is CASSHRQAENSPLHF. The CDR3 DNA follows: TGTGCCAGCAGTCATCGACAGGCTGAAAATTCACCCCTCCACTTT.

The chain links TRBV28 to TRBJ2-2; D remains ambiguous. CDR3 length: 12 amino acids. V lost 3 bases to trimming and J lost 9 bases, with 8 bases between them. The germline V gene encodes CDR1 MDHEN and CDR2 SYDVKM. CDR3 sequence (DNA): TGTGCCAGCAGTTTCTTTAGCCGGGAGCTGTTTTTT. Protein product: CASSFFSRELFF.

This clonotype was seen a few times. The gene calls are TRBV7-9 and TRBJ2-2, with 8 bases lining up with TRBD1. CDR1 and CDR2 from the germline V gene are SEHNR and FQNEAQ (reference sequence). This CDR3 is 15 amino acids long. Trimming took 5 bases from V and 3 from J; bases not matched to a gene: 5. The CDR3 loop reads CASSKGQADTGELFF. CDR3 coding DNA: TGTGCCAGCAGCAAGGGACAGGCAGACACCGGGGAGCTGTTTTTT. Combining the CDR3 with reference TRBV7-9 and TRBJ2-2 gives the whole variable domain DTGVSQNPRHKITKRGQNVTFRCDPISEHNRLYWYRQTLGQGPEFLTYFQNEAQLEKSRLLSDRFSAERPKGSFSTLEIQRTEQGDSAMYLCASSKGQADTGELFFGEGSRLTVL.

This clonotype was observed at least ten times. This chain joins TRBV29-1 and TRBJ2-7; D possibly uses TRBD1 or TRBD2 (5 bases each). CDR3 length: 14 amino acids. V was trimmed by 4 bases and J by 5 bases, leaving 18 bases between them. The V gene's germline CDR1 is SQVTM and CDR2 ANQGSEA. Here the CDR3 reads CSVVGLQGVDEQYF. CDR3 coding DNA: TGCAGCGTTGTTGGGCTCCAGGGAGTCGACGAGCAGTACTTC.

A few counts support this clonotype. The gene calls are TRBV27 and TRBJ2-2; D is perhaps TRBD1 (6 bases). V lost 9 bases and J 0 bases, leaving 11 bases between the germline ends. The CDR3 spans 14 residues. CDR1 is MNHEY, CDR2 SMNVEV, per germline (reference sequence). The CDR3 protein is CASRRQANTGELFF. The CDR3 DNA sequence: TGTGCCAGTCGGCGACAGGCGAACACCGGGGAGCTGTTTTTT.

The genes are TRBV12-2 and TRBJ2-3; TRBD1, the table's D call, was not compared with the DNA. TRBV12-2 is noted as a pseudogene. This CDR3 contains 15 residues. The CDR3 spells CASRMGQALVDTQYF. The CDR3 nucleotides read TGTGCAAGTCGCATGGGACAGGCCCTCGTGGATACGCAGTATTTT.

The rearrangement uses TRBV3-1 and TRBJ2-2, with TRBD2 matching 9 bases. The CDR3 is made up of 16 amino acids. Germline assignment: CDR1 LGHDT and CDR2 YNNKEL (reference sequence). The V and J ends lost 0 bases and 7 bases, in that order; junction bases with no gene match: 6. The CDR3 DNA sequence: TGTGCCAGCAGCCAAGATATAGCGGGAGTGAGCGGGGAGCTGTTTTTT. Translation: CASSQDIAGVSGELFF.